What follows is one T cell receptor beta chain and its context. Its antigen is undetermined. This entry comes from a study of human T cells and chemical hapten exposure. Overall study: A mostly female patient group had alopecia areata, totalis or universalis.

Specified time point: patch test 2, 6 weeks after DPC sensitization. As to treatment: therapeutic diphenylcyclopropenone sensitization with weekly scalp DPC. J gave up 7 bases and V 0 bases, and 9 bases lay outside the gene matches. The germline V gene encodes CDR1 MNHNS and CDR2 SASEGT. The CDR3 sequence is 16 residues long. Study observations and caveats: No shift was seen in TCRs above 1 in 1000 frequency with DPC sensitization.

TCRdb re-called the RACE reads with MiXCR, one entry per CDR3 protein. The repertoire holds some 90,000 distinct CDR3 sequences, with about an eighth as singletons. Sample: whole blood, taken in connection with sensitization to the hapten diphenylcyclopropenone (DPC). V and J are TRBV6-1 and TRBJ2-7; 10 bases align to TRBD2. This receptor was identified in a woman in her thirties or forties with alopecia areata. Some clones in this sample may be carry-over from other donors' samples. CDR3 DNA sequence: TGTGCCAGCAGTGAAGCTAGCGGGGGGAATATACGAGAGCAGTACTTC. Residues: CASSEASGGNIREQYF.